This TCR beta chain was recorded in a study of a mutant IDH1 vaccine in newly diagnosed glioma. Overall study context: Vaccines were begun 4-6 weeks after radiotherapy alone, or with temozolomide cycles. Before enrollment, patients got radiotherapy alone, temozolomide alone, or mostly the combination. The treated population exhibited a male proportion of roughly 62%, a female proportion of about 38%, and a mean age of 40.4 years.

The V and J ends lost 4 bases and 7 bases respectively, with 8 bases between them. The CDR3 sequence is 11 residues long. Germline loops: CDR1 MDHEN, CDR2 SYDVKM. The protocol was immunoSEQ multiplex PCR, while the TCRdb copy is restricted to in-frame clones and leaves out a portion. The sample consists of roughly 28,000 clones, roughly 80% of them appearing once. Time point specified: week 23, last vaccination. The content of each vaccine dose was 300 ug of mutant IDH1 20-mer peptide, and topical imiquimod accompanied it. The donors' diagnosis was new WHO grade 3 or 4 astrocytoma that was IDH1-mutant and ATRX-lost. In its sample, this clone was seen once. Its antigen is as yet unknown.

The rearrangement joins TRBV28 to TRBJ2-7, with D maybe TRBD2 (5 bases). The input for sequencing was PBMCs, taken from a glioma patient whose treatment included an IDH1 peptide vaccine. The sequence was obtained from a woman aged 18-35 years with glioma. This chain's CDR3 is CASSSPGEQYF. CDR3 DNA sequence: TGTGCCAGCAGTTCCCCGGGGGAGCAGTACTTC.